Listed here is a single TCR beta chain. This sample stems from a study of blood T cell repertoires in COVID-19. Sequencing was performed with immunoSEQ multiplex PCR; in TCRdb, only in-frame clones are kept and a portion is missing. Of fewer than 350,000 clones listed, roughly 88% are singletons. The CDR3 has 14 amino acids. Across about two dozen US areas, participants ranged in age from roughly 18 to 95 years. The source material was PBMCs or T cells enriched from blood (not recorded which). The chain combines TRBV21-1 with TRBJ2-7; TRBD2, as called in the table, went unchecked against the DNA. TRBV21-1 is termed a pseudogene. The origin of this receptor is a man aged 25-45 years who had recovered from COVID-19. DNA of the CDR3: TGTGCCAGCAGCGAAAAGGTAGCGGGAAACGAGCAGTACTTC. Encoded protein: CASSEKVAGNEQYF.